The 31 T cell receptor beta chains below come from one sample, sequenced in a study of identical twins. TCRdb called the 5' RACE reads again in MiXCR, with one record for every CDR3 protein. The profile shows some 900,000 distinct CDR3 sequences, 9% to 15% of them singletons. This same sample was also part of a study on yellow fever vaccine responses in identical twins.

Sequenced sample: PBMCs. These receptors came from a woman between 18 and 30 years old in good health.

The chain carries TRBV4-1 and TRBJ2-5; tentative D call: TRBD2 (5 bases). The germline V gene encodes CDR1 MGHRA and CDR2 YSYEKL. V was clipped by 4 bases and J by 5 bases, with 14 bases between them. The CDR3 length is 14 residues. CDR3: CASSLAGFGETQYF. CDR3 coding DNA: TGCGCCAGCAGCCTCGCGGGTTTCGGTGAGACCCAGTACTTC.

This clonotype was counted between two and nine times. The chain is built from TRBV5-1 and TRBJ1-5; a possible D gene is TRBD1 (5 bases). Trimming left V 3 bases short and J 4 bases short, with 14 bases between. The CDR3 sequence is 15 residues long. Germline V gene sequence: CDR1 SGHRS, CDR2 YFSETQ. CDR3 nucleotides: TGCGCCAGCAGCTCGGGAGGTGAGGGGAATCAGCCCCAGCATTTT. Amino acids: CASSSGGEGNQPQHF.

A few counts support this clonotype. V usage is TRBV28 and J usage is TRBJ1-1; TRBD1 matches at 7 bases. The CDR3 is made up of 18 amino acids. The V segment lost 0 bases and the J segment 5 bases; nucleotides outside the gene matches: 15. Germline V lookup: CDR1 MDHEN, CDR2 SYDVKM. This CDR3 is CASSLWGRTRDRDTEAFF. The CDR3 coding sequence is TGTGCCAGCAGTTTATGGGGCAGGACTCGGGACAGAGATACTGAAGCTTTCTTT.

This clonotype was detected many times. The chain uses TRBV12-3 or TRBV12-4 and TRBJ2-1; no definite D call. V lost 6 bases and J lost 6, with 18 bases in between. The CDR3 covers 15 residues. CDR3 in amino acids: CASSDLARNINEQFF. The CDR3 nucleotides read TGTGCCAGCAGCGATTTAGCACGCAATATCAATGAGCAGTTCTTC.

V gene TRBV2 combines with J gene TRBJ2-2; D possibly matches TRBD1 or TRBD2 (5 bases each). V was shortened by 8 bases and J by 6 bases, with 10 bases between the two germline ends. CDR1 and CDR2 (germline): SNHLY, FYNNEI. CDR3 length: 12 amino acids. The CDR3 coding sequence is TGTGCCAGCCAGATGGGGGCCGGGGAGCTGTTTTTT. Residues: CASQMGAGELFF. The full variable domain, with the rest looked up from reference TRBV2 and TRBJ2-2, is EPEVTQTPSHQVTQMGQEVILRCVPISNHLYFYWYRQILGQKVEFLVSFYNNEISEKSEIFDDQFSVERPDGSNFTLKIRSTKLEDSAMYFCASQMGAGELFFGEGSRLTVL.

This clonotype was seen more than once but under ten times. The V and J genes are TRBV20-1 and TRBJ1-2; D is possibly TRBD1 (6 bases). Germline V gives CDR1 DFQATT, CDR2 SNEGSKA (reference sequence). The CDR3 has 14 residues. V lost 3 bases and J lost 4, with 15 bases in between. This chain's CDR3 is CSASRTGTVYGYTF. CDR3 nucleotide sequence: TGCAGTGCTAGCCGTACAGGGACGGTCTATGGCTACACCTTC.

This chain uses TRBV20-1 with TRBJ2-7, with D hard to call. Trimming shortened V by 2 bases and J by 2 bases, and 13 bases separated the two germline ends. This CDR3 has 14 amino acids. Germline loops: CDR1 DFQATT, CDR2 SNEGSKA (reference sequence). CDR3 loop: CSARPIGSTYEQYF. The CDR3 DNA reads as TGCAGTGCTAGACCAATAGGATCCACCTACGAGCAGTACTTC.

The count of this clonotype is one. This rearrangement joins TRBV28 to TRBJ2-7, with D unresolved. The germline gives CDR1 MDHEN, CDR2 SYDVKM. CDR3 size: 14 residues. Trimming stripped 5 bases from V and 4 bases from J, with 15 bases between. CDR3 bases: TGTGCCAGCAGTAGGTCGACTCTACAATACGAGCAGTACTTC. Protein: CASSRSTLQYEQYF. The full variable domain, completed using reference TRBV28 and TRBJ2-7, is DVKVTQSSRYLVKRTGEKVFLECVQDMDHENMFWYRQDPGLGLRLIYFSYDVKMKEKGDIPEGYSVSREKKERFSLILESASTNQTSMYLCASSRSTLQYEQYFGPGTRLTVT.

This clonotype was counted a few times. The chain has TRBV20-1 and TRBJ2-1; D may match TRBD1 or TRBD2 (5 bases each). Trimming left V 6 bases short and J 3 bases short, with 18 bases between. Germline V lookup: CDR1 DFQATT, CDR2 SNEGSKA (reference sequence). The CDR3 is made up of 15 amino acids. CDR3: CSAPEGQGLYNEQFF. The CDR3 DNA reads as TGCAGTGCACCTGAGGGGCAGGGCCTCTACAATGAGCAGTTCTTC.

The genes are TRBV6-2 or TRBV6-3 and TRBJ2-2; 7 nucleotides match TRBD2. J was trimmed by 0 bases and V by 6 bases; bases with no gene match: 16. CDR3 length: 19 residues. CDR1 and CDR2 from the germline V gene are MNHEY and SVGEGT. The CDR3 sequence is CASSKAARGAGTNTGELFF. Written as DNA, the CDR3 is TGTGCCAGCAGCAAAGCCGCCCGGGGAGCGGGAACGAACACCGGGGAGCTGTTTTTT.

The genes are TRBV4-1 and TRBJ2-1; D may correspond to TRBD1 or TRBD2 (5 bases each). Germline loops: CDR1 MGHRA, CDR2 YSYEKL. V lost 0 bases and J 6 bases, leaving 15 bases between the germline ends. This CDR3 has 16 residues. CDR3 amino acids: CASSQDQGGRSNEQFF. The CDR3 DNA sequence: TGCGCCAGCAGCCAAGATCAGGGTGGGAGATCCAATGAGCAGTTCTTC.

The chain recombines TRBV20-1 with TRBJ1-1; possibly TRBD1 for D (5 bases). Germline values: CDR1 DFQATT, CDR2 SNEGSKA (reference sequence). The V and J ends lost 5 bases and 1 base respectively, with 14 bases between them. The CDR3 totals 14 residues. CDR3 amino acids: CSAQPGTTNTEAFF. The CDR3 DNA reads as TGCAGTGCTCAGCCCGGGACTACGAACACTGAAGCTTTCTTT.

The table lists this clonotype with many counts. The gene calls are TRBV5-1 and TRBJ1-2, with a weak D call TRBD1 (5 bases). The CDR3 covers 14 residues. The V and J ends lost 4 bases and 4 bases respectively, with 14 bases between them. CDR1 and CDR2 from the germline V gene are SGHRS and YFSETQ. CDR3 loop: CASSRDGGTYGYTF. The CDR3 DNA is TGCGCCAGCAGCCGGGACGGAGGAACCTATGGCTACACCTTC.

The rearrangement links TRBV20-1 to TRBJ2-2, with D unclear. V lost 3 bases to trimming and J lost 2 bases, with 7 bases between them. CDR1 and CDR2 from the germline V gene are DFQATT and SNEGSKA (reference sequence). The CDR3 contains 13 residues. Written as DNA, the CDR3 is TGCAGTGCTAGCCGGGTTAACACCGGGGAGCTGTTTTTT. Translated: CSASRVNTGELFF.

This clonotype was seen repeatedly, ten times or more. This rearrangement joins TRBV6-1 to TRBJ2-1; TRBD2 aligns across 7 bases. V lost 7 bases to trimming and J lost 4 bases; unmatched junction nucleotides: 13. CDR3 length: 16 amino acids. From germline, CDR1 is MNHNS and CDR2 SASEGT. CDR3 region: CASTPRGDGIYNEQFF. CDR3 in DNA: TGTGCCAGCACCCCTCGGGGGGATGGGATATACAATGAGCAGTTCTTC.

This clonotype came up a few times. The chain joins TRBV14 to TRBJ2-7, with TRBD1 matching 7 bases. This CDR3 contains 15 residues. The V and J ends lost 1 base and 3 bases, in that order; junction bases with no gene match: 6. The germline V gene encodes CDR1 SGHDN and CDR2 FVKESK. CDR3 in DNA: TGTGCCAGCAGCCAAGGAGGGACAGCCGGCTACGAGCAGTACTTC. Translating gives CASSQGGTAGYEQYF.

This clonotype showed up just a few times. The CDR3 nucleotides read TGTGCCAGCAGTTTACCGGTTGGTAGCGGGAGGCATGAGCAGTTCTTC. Its translation: CASSLPVGSGRHEQFF. The genes are TRBV28 and TRBJ2-1; TRBD2 agrees at 10 bases. This CDR3 spans 16 amino acids. Trimming removed 2 bases from V and 8 bases from J; junction bases left unmatched: 9. Germline-derived CDR1 and CDR2 are MDHEN and SYDVKM.

This clonotype has only a few counts. This sequence joins TRBV12-3 or TRBV12-4 and TRBJ2-7; a possible D gene is TRBD2 (6 bases). V dropped 3 bases and J dropped 5 bases, with 20 bases sitting between them. The CDR3 totals 16 residues. The CDR3 region is CASSFALLATDHEQYF. CDR3 bases: TGTGCCAGCAGTTTCGCTTTACTAGCTACCGACCACGAGCAGTACTTC.

This clonotype has more than one count but fewer than ten. The rearrangement uses TRBV6-5 and TRBJ1-2, with D perhaps TRBD1 (5 bases). Trimming pared 1 base from V and 6 bases from J, leaving 18 bases between. The CDR3 length is 16 residues. Germline values: CDR1 MNHEY, CDR2 SVGAGI. CDR3 region: CASSYLSGTEEDGYTF. The CDR3 DNA reads TGTGCCAGCAGTTACTTATCCGGGACGGAGGAAGATGGCTACACCTTC.

The V gene is TRBV20-1, the J gene TRBJ2-7; D may be TRBD2 (8 bases). V was clipped by 6 bases and J by 4 bases, with 19 bases between them. The CDR3 runs to 14 residues. The V gene's germline CDR1 is DFQATT and CDR2 SNEGSKA (reference sequence). CDR3: CSASGGQSVYEQYF. CDR3 in DNA: TGCAGTGCCAGCGGGGGACAGTCAGTTTACGAGCAGTACTTC.

This clonotype has just a few counts. The CDR3 nucleotides are TGCAGTGCTAGAGATACTCTGGGGCAGCTCTATAATTCACCCCTCCACTTT. Amino acid sequence: CSARDTLGQLYNSPLHF. The genes are TRBV20-1 and TRBJ1-6; weak D call: TRBD1 (5 bases). CDR1 and CDR2 from the germline V gene are DFQATT and SNEGSKA (reference sequence). Trimming left V 0 bases short and J 3 bases short, with 15 bases between. This CDR3 spans 17 amino acids.

This clonotype showed up just a few times. The rearrangement joins TRBV4-1 to TRBJ2-2, with D perhaps given as TRBD1 or TRBD2 (5 bases each). The V and J ends lost 1 base and 3 bases respectively, with 18 bases between them. The CDR3 is 18 amino acids. Germline V gives CDR1 MGHRA, CDR2 YSYEKL. Here the CDR3 DNA reads TGCGCCAGCAGCCAAGGCCCCCTCGTCCGGGGACACACCGGGGAGCTGTTTTTT. Amino acids: CASSQGPLVRGHTGELFF.

The chain uses TRBV5-1 and TRBJ1-6; D is perhaps TRBD1 (5 bases). The V end lost 0 bases, the J end lost 6 bases, and 13 bases lay between the germline ends. CDR1 SGHRS and CDR2 YFSETQ come from the germline V gene. CDR3 size: 16 residues. CDR3 sequence (DNA): TGCGCCAGCAGCTTGGATAGCGCAGGGTCTAATTCACCCCTCCACTTT. It is translated as CASSLDSAGSNSPLHF.

V is TRBV2 and J is TRBJ1-2; 7 nucleotides agree with TRBD1. CDR3 length: 14 amino acids. Germline V gene data show CDR1 as SNHLY and CDR2 as FYNNEI. Trimming at V came to 6 bases and at J to 4 bases, leaving 8 bases not matched to a gene. CDR3 loop: CASREGGQFYGYTF. CDR3 DNA sequence: TGTGCCAGCAGAGAGGGGGGACAGTTCTATGGCTACACCTTC.

This clonotype was seen a few times. The J gene is TRBJ2-1, the V gene TRBV27; 9 bases are a match to TRBD1. V was pared by 6 bases and J by 0 bases, with 18 bases of the junction left unmatched. The length of the CDR3 is 20 residues. Germline CDR1 is MNHEY and CDR2 is SMNVEV (reference sequence). CDR3: CASRIRPGQGPWSSYNEQFF. The DNA of the CDR3 is TGTGCCAGCAGGATAAGACCGGGACAGGGCCCCTGGAGCTCCTACAATGAGCAGTTCTTC.

This chain's CDR3 is CASLGQGNEKLFF. The CDR3 DNA reads as TGCGCCAGCCTGGGACAGGGAAATGAAAAACTGTTTTTT. The V call is TRBV10-2, the J call TRBJ1-4; TRBD1 matches 9 bases. CDR3 length: 13 residues. J lost 5 bases, V lost 8 bases, and 3 bases had no gene match. The germline CDR1 and CDR2 sequences are WSHSY and SAAADI.

The rearrangement uses TRBV10-3 and TRBJ1-4, with D hard to call. Germline CDR1 and CDR2: ENHRY and SYGVKD. The CDR3 has 11 amino acids. V shed 8 bases and J shed 5 bases, with 6 bases lying between them. This chain's CDR3 is CAIGVNEKLFF. The CDR3 DNA reads as TGTGCCATCGGAGTGAATGAAAAACTGTTTTTT.

This clonotype has at least ten counts. This chain uses TRBV12-3 or TRBV12-4 with TRBJ2-3; D is unclear. The CDR3 length is 12 residues. Deletions cut 6 bases from V and 3 bases from J, with 7 bases between. CDR3 in amino acids: CASRPGTDTQYF. The CDR3 nucleotides are TGTGCCAGCAGACCTGGGACAGATACGCAGTATTTT.

The chain has TRBV18 and TRBJ2-6; D possibly corresponds to TRBD2 (6 bases). The CDR3 covers 16 residues. Looked up from germline, CDR1 is KGHSH and CDR2 is LQKENI. The germline V and J ends were trimmed by 7 bases and 2 bases, with 15 bases remaining between them. The CDR3 sequence is CASFKVGGAGANVLTF. CDR3 DNA sequence: TGTGCCAGCTTCAAAGTAGGCGGGGCTGGGGCCAACGTCCTGACTTTC.

This clonotype showed up just a few times. The chain links TRBV6-5 to TRBJ1-4; tentative D call: TRBD1 (6 bases). CDR3 length: 16 amino acids. The germline CDR1 and CDR2 sequences are MNHEY and SVGAGI. V was pared by 2 bases and J by 6 bases, with 16 bases between. CDR3 in DNA: TGTGCCAGCAGTTACGGCCGGGGGCGGCGGGATGAAAAACTGTTTTTT. Translated, it gives CASSYGRGRRDEKLFF.

As regards this clonotype: Its ends do not fully match the called genes, so a read error is possible. The chain has TRBV24-1 and TRBJ2-6; D tentatively reads TRBD1 or TRBD2 (5 bases each). The CDR3 length is 23 residues. Per the germline V gene, CDR1 is KGHDR and CDR2 is SFDVKD. The CDR3 region is CAASYLPVLTQSVGASGANVLTF. In nucleotides, the CDR3 is TGTGCCGCCAGTTATTTGCCGGTACTCACCCAGTCCGTCGGGGCCTCTGGGGCCAACGTCCTGACTTTC.